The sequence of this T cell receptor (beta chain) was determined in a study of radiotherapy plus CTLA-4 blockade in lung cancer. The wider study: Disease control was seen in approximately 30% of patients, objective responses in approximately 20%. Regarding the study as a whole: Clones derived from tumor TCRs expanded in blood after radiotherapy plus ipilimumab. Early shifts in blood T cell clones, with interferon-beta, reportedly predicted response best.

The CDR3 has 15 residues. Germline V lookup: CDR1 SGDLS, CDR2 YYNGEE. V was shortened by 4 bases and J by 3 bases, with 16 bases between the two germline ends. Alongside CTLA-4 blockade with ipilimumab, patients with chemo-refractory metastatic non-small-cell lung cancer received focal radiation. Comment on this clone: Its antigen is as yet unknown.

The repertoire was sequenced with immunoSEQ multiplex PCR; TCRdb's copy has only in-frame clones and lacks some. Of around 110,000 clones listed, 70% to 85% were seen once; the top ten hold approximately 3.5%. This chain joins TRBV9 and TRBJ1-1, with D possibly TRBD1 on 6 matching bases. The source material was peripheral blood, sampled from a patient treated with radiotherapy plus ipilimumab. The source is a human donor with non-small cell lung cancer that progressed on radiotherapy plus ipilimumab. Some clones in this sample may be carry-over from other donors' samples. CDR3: CASSPLGGRYTEAFF. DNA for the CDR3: TGTGCCAGCAGCCCGTTAGGGGGGAGGTACACTGAAGCTTTCTTT.